Presented here are 19 T cell receptor beta chains from one specimen sequenced in a study of blood T cell repertoires in COVID-19. Sequencing used immunoSEQ multiplex PCR; TCRdb keeps in-frame clones, though not all of them. The sample carries a few hundred thousand clones, less than 90% recorded once. The specimen was peripheral blood. These receptors all stem from a man aged 25 to 45 with active or convalescent COVID-19.

A word on this clone: An end of the junction differs from the germline gene, which may be a read error. The chain links TRBV20-1 to TRBJ2-1; D possibly corresponds to TRBD2 (5 bases). CDR3 length equals 11 residues. Germline V CDR1 and CDR2: DFQATT, SNEGSKA (reference sequence). Here the CDR3 reads CSAPPSNPPIF. In nucleotides, the CDR3 is TGCAGTGCCCCTCCTAGCAACCCCCCCATCTTC.

V gene TRBV9 combines with J gene TRBJ1-1; D not resolved. The CDR3 loop spans 12 amino acids. Deletions cut 4 bases from V and 0 bases from J, with 4 bases between. Germline V gene sequence: CDR1 SGDLS, CDR2 YYNGEE. The CDR3 nucleotides read TGTGCCAGCAGCCCCATGAACACTGAAGCTTTCTTT. It translates to CASSPMNTEAFF.

This chain joins TRBV6-2 or TRBV6-3 and TRBJ1-6; unclear D gene. The germline V gene has CDR1 MNHEY and CDR2 SVGEGT. The CDR3 is made up of 15 amino acids. V lost 0 bases and J lost 12, with 15 bases in between. The CDR3 DNA reads as TGTGCCAGCAGTTACTCGGTCCCGTCGTCCGGACCCCTCCACTTT. This encodes CASSYSVPSSGPLHF.

The chain links TRBV11-2 to TRBJ2-1, with TRBD2 as a possible D gene (6 bases). CDR1 SGHAT and CDR2 FQNNGV come from the germline V gene. The CDR3 runs to 15 residues. Trimming pared 7 bases from V and 3 bases from J, leaving 16 bases between. The DNA of the CDR3 is TGTGCCAGCATTGGGGGGACTTATAACTACAATGAGCAGTTCTTC. This translates into CASIGGTYNYNEQFF.

The V gene is TRBV27, the J gene TRBJ1-2; 9 nucleotides line up with TRBD1. V trimming: 6 bases; J trimming: 7 bases; junction bases outside the gene matches: 6. Germline V gene lookup returns CDR1 MNHEY and CDR2 SMNVEV (reference sequence). This CDR3 comprises 13 residues. CDR3 coding DNA: TGTGCCAGCAGAATGACAGGGGGAGTTGGCTACACCTTC. Encoded protein: CASRMTGGVGYTF.

This clone was counted many times. The CDR3, as DNA: TGTGCCAGCAGTTACTCGGGGACAGGGTCGGCCTATGGCTACACCTTC. It translates to CASSYSGTGSAYGYTF. The chain is built from TRBV6-5 and TRBJ1-2, with 9 nucleotides matching TRBD1. Germline lookup yields CDR1 MNHEY and CDR2 SVGAGI. The CDR3 sequence is 16 residues long. Unmatched junction bases numbered 6, after V lost 0 bases and J lost 4 bases.

The J gene is TRBJ2-4, the V gene TRBV5-6; D is possibly TRBD2 (5 bases). This CDR3 comprises 14 residues. The germline V gene encodes CDR1 SGHDT and CDR2 YYEEEE. V was cut by 2 bases and J by 2 bases, with 8 bases left in between. CDR3 loop: CASSFHGTKNIQYF. The CDR3 bases are TGTGCCAGCAGCTTCCACGGGACCAAAAACATTCAGTACTTC. Drawing the rest from reference TRBV5-6 and TRBJ2-4, the complete variable domain is DAGVTQSPTHLIKTRGQQVTLRCSPKSGHDTVSWYQQALGQGPQFIFQYYEEEERQRGNFPDRFSGHQFPNYSSELNVNALLLGDSALYLCASSFHGTKNIQYFGAGTRLSVL.

V gene TRBV18 combines with J gene TRBJ2-7, with 7 positions matching TRBD1. Looked up from germline, CDR1 is KGHSH and CDR2 is LQKENI. The CDR3 sequence is 14 residues long. The V segment lost 0 bases and the J segment 3 bases; nucleotides outside the gene matches: 2. CDR3 sequence reads: CASSPPGQDYEQYF. CDR3 nucleotides: TGTGCCAGCTCACCACCTGGACAGGACTACGAGCAGTACTTC. The entire variable domain, with the rest obtained from reference TRBV18 and TRBJ2-7, is as follows: NAGVMQNPRHLVRRRGQEARLRCSPMKGHSHVYWYRQLPEEGLKFMVYLQKENIIDESGMPKERFSAEFPKEGPSILRIQQVVRGDSAAYFCASSPPGQDYEQYFGPGTRLTVT.

The chain uses TRBV7-2 and TRBJ2-1; D might be TRBD1 (6 bases). There are 11 residues in the CDR3. V was shortened by 6 bases and J by 10 bases, with 10 bases between the two germline ends. Germline CDR1 reads SGHTA; CDR2 reads FQGNSA. Here the CDR3 reads CASRYGQEQFF. CDR3 nucleotides: TGTGCCAGCAGGTACGGACAGGAGCAGTTCTTC.

The chain joins TRBV7-2 to TRBJ2-5; D perhaps matches TRBD1 (5 bases). V was trimmed by 5 bases and J by 2 bases, leaving 9 bases between them. Germline CDR1 and CDR2: SGHTA and FQGNSA. The CDR3 consists of 13 residues. This CDR3 is CASSGRAQETQYF. CDR3 DNA sequence: TGTGCCAGCAGCGGCAGGGCTCAAGAGACCCAGTACTTC.

The gene calls are TRBV3-1 (or the pseudogene TRBV3-2) and TRBJ2-5; 8 bases line up with TRBD2. J was trimmed by 5 bases and V by 2 bases; bases with no gene match: 1. The germline gives CDR1 LGHDT, CDR2 YNNKEL (reference sequence). The CDR3 has 13 residues. For the CDR3, the DNA is TGTGCCAGCAGCCAACCGGGGGGGGAGACCCAGTACTTC. Its translation: CASSQPGGETQYF.

The rearrangement links TRBV9 to TRBJ2-2; D is possibly TRBD1 (5 bases). Trimming removed 0 bases at V and 0 bases at J, with 18 bases between. Per germline, CDR1 SGDLS and CDR2 YYNGEE. This CDR3 has 19 amino acids. The CDR3: CASSVGLFRVTANTGELFF. The CDR3 DNA reads TGTGCCAGCAGCGTAGGTCTTTTCAGGGTTACCGCGAACACCGGGGAGCTGTTTTTT.

The chain employs TRBV4-2 and TRBJ2-3; the D is unclear. The germline CDR1 and CDR2 sequences are LGHNA and YNFKEQ. Trimming pared 4 bases from V and 6 bases from J, leaving 17 bases between. The CDR3 sequence is 15 residues long. The CDR3 DNA reads TGTGCCAGCAGCCCAGGAATGCCTGTTCAGGATACGCAGTATTTT. This translates into CASSPGMPVQDTQYF.

The chain joins TRBV5-5 to TRBJ2-2; tentatively, D is TRBD2 (5 bases). Germline V gene data show CDR1 as SGHKS and CDR2 as YYEKEE (reference sequence). V lost 5 bases to trimming and J lost 2 bases, with 16 bases between them. This CDR3 comprises 16 residues. The DNA of the CDR3 is TGTGCCAGCAGTAAGCACGGGGAAATCAACACCGGGGAGCTGTTTTTT. It specifies CASSKHGEINTGELFF. The full variable domain, in which reference TRBV5-5 and TRBJ2-2 provide the parts outside the CDR3, is DAGVTQSPTHLIKTRGQQVTLRCSPISGHKSVSWYQQVLGQGPQFIFQYYEKEERGRGNFPDRFSARQFPNYSSELNVNALLLGDSALYLCASSKHGEINTGELFFGEGSRLTVL.

This chain uses TRBV4-2 with TRBJ2-2, with 11 positions matching TRBD2. The CDR3 covers 17 residues. The germline gives CDR1 LGHNA, CDR2 YNFKEQ. Unmatched junction bases numbered 6, after V lost 1 base and J lost 5 bases. The CDR3 DNA is TGTGCCAGCAGCCAAGCACTAGCGGGGGCGGGTACCGGGGAGCTGTTTTTT. This gives the protein CASSQALAGAGTGELFF.

The chain uses TRBV29-1 and TRBJ2-3; a possible D gene is TRBD2 (5 bases). CDR1 SQVTM and CDR2 ANQGSEA come from the germline V gene. This CDR3 contains 12 residues. With 4 bases removed from V and 0 bases from J, the gap between germline ends came to 5 bases. The CDR3 sequence: CSVGTSTDTQYF. The CDR3 bases are TGCAGCGTTGGGACTAGCACAGATACGCAGTATTTT.

The chain employs TRBV19 and TRBJ1-2; 10 positions match TRBD1. J gave up 2 bases and V 4 bases, and 7 bases lay outside the gene matches. Germline CDR1 and CDR2: LNHDA and SQIVND (reference sequence). This CDR3 contains 16 residues. The chain's CDR3 is CASSTGGQGSNYGYTF. In nucleotides, the CDR3 is TGTGCCAGTAGTACCGGGGGACAGGGGAGCAACTATGGCTACACCTTC.

This sequence joins TRBV7-8 and TRBJ1-4; a possible D gene is TRBD1 (6 bases). Trimming pared 5 bases from V and 8 bases from J, leaving 15 bases between. CDR3 length equals 14 residues. Per germline, CDR1 SGHVS and CDR2 FQNEAQ. DNA for the CDR3: TGTGCCAGCAGCGCAAACAGGGTTCGGGAAAAACTGTTTTTT. It translates to CASSANRVREKLFF.

A few counts support this clone. V gene TRBV6-5 combines with J gene TRBJ1-5, with D possibly being TRBD1 (5 bases). Per germline, CDR1 MNHEY and CDR2 SVGAGI. The CDR3 is 13 residues long. V dropped 6 bases and J dropped 11 bases, with 17 bases sitting between them. CDR3 sequence reads: CASSEAVTGAQHF. In DNA form, the CDR3 reads TGTGCCAGCAGCGAGGCCGTTACAGGTGCCCAGCATTTT.